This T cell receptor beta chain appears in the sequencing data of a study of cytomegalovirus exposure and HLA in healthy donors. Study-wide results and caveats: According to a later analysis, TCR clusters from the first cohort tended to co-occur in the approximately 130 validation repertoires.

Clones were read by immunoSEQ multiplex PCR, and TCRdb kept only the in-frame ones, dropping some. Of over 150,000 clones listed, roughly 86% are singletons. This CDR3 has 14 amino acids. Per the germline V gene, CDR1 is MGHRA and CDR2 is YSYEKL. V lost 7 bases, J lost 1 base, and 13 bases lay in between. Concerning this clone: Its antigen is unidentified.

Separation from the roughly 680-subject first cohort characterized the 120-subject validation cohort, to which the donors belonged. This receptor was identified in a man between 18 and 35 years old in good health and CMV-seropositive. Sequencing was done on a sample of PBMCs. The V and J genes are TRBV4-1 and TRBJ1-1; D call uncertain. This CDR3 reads CASNGPLKNTEAFF. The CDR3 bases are TGCGCCAGCAACGGTCCCCTGAAGAACACTGAAGCTTTCTTT.